This T cell receptor (beta chain) emerged from a study of T cells in Graves' hyperthyroidism and ophthalmopathy. A note on this clonotype: Antigen: not known. As the CDR3 is not closed by the conserved phenylalanine or tryptophan, this likely results from a read error.

Findings and caveats of the study: Ophthalmopathy stood apart from stable hyperthyroidism in a 13 V-J model. Ophthalmopathy onset followed model prediction by a median around 6.6 months. Blood samples included most of the expanded thyroid clonotypes exceeding 0.001.

The CDR3 consists of 16 residues. V shed 8 bases, J shed 2 bases, and the junction held 13 bases outside the gene matches. CDR1 is SGHTA and CDR2 is FQGNSA in the germline V gene. RNA transcripts gave rise to amplified TCR beta CDR3 regions. With the HTBI primer set, the TCR CDR3 went through a first round of RT-PCR. MiXCR, applied by TCRdb to the multiplex PCR reads, yields one record per CDR3 protein. The repertoire holds 450,000 to 700,000 distinct CDR3 sequences, just over 45% seen once, with around 19% in the top ten. Sequenced input: peripheral blood or thyroid tissue (not recorded which). The sequence came from an adult woman with Graves' disease, either hyperthyroidism or ophthalmopathy (not recorded which). The rearrangement links TRBV7-2 to TRBJ2-7; 9 bases match TRBD2. The CDR3: CASRVTAGGAPYEQYS. CDR3 nucleotide sequence: TGTGCCAGCCGTGTTACAGCGGGGGGAGCTCCCTACGAGCAGTACTCC.